This T cell receptor (beta chain) was obtained from a study of T cell responses to AZD1222 COVID-19 vaccine. Measured with immunoSEQ multiplex PCR; TCRdb has only the in-frame clones, and not every one. The table lists more than 60,000 clones, around 83% of them singletons. The specimen comprised peripheral blood, sampled on day 0 of AZD1222 vaccination. This sequence was found in an adult in good health.

This chain's CDR3 is CASSSSTGGDYGYTF. The CDR3, as DNA: TGTGCCAGCAGCTCATCGACAGGGGGAGACTATGGCTACACCTTC. This rearrangement joins TRBV9 to TRBJ1-2; TRBD1 matches at 9 bases. This CDR3 region has 15 residues. Germline trimming cut 4 bases from V and 3 bases from J; bases unmatched to any gene: 7. Germline CDR1 is SGDLS and CDR2 is YYNGEE.